These T cell receptor beta chains were read from a single sample in a study of beta chain features in type 1 diabetes. Generated by immunoSEQ multiplex PCR, the TCRdb table keeps only in-frame clones and is missing some. The data hold almost 350,000 clones, with 8% observed a single time. Sequencing was done on a sample of central memory CD4+ T cells from blood. The receptor set was obtained from a woman younger than 35 in good health. The CDR3 runs from the conserved cysteine through the conserved F or W. A D gene is named only where the DNA matches it firmly. Clone size, where shown, is once, few, many, or a class for clones that have expanded.

few	TRBV19	TRBJ2-5	TRBD1	CASSIGTGSRETQYF	TGTGCCAGTAGTATCGGGACAGGGAGCCGAGAGACCCAGTACTTC
few	TRBV28	TRBJ1-4	TRBD1	CASSFLGTGGEKLFF	TGTGCCAGCAGTTTTTTGGGGACAGGCGGGGAAAAACTGTTTTTT
NA	TRBV2	TRBJ2-1	NA	CASTSGRLYNEQFF	TGTGCCAGCACCTCGGGACGGTTATACAATGAGCAGTTCTTC
few	TRBV5-4	TRBJ1-1	NA	CASSRIIGDTEAFF	TGTGCCAGCAGTCGAATAATTGGGGACACTGAAGCTTTCTTT
many	TRBV15	TRBJ1-4	NA	CATSRGPSTNEKLFF	TGTGCCACCAGCAGAGGACCCTCAACTAATGAAAAACTGTTTTTT
NA	TRBV7-2	TRBJ2-7	NA	CASSLASESGEQYF	TGTGCCAGCAGCTTAGCTAGCGAGTCCGGGGAGCAGTACTTC
few	TRBV5-1	TRBJ1-2	NA	CASSSGTPTNYGYTF	TGCGCCAGCAGCTCGGGGACTCCCACTAACTATGGCTACACCTTC
NA	TRBV28	TRBJ2-5	NA	CASSSVNQETQYF	TGTGCCAGCAGTTCAGTAAATCAAGAGACCCAGTACTTC
few	TRBV7-2	TRBJ2-5	NA	CASSFRLPGGETQYF	TGTGCCAGCAGCTTCAGACTCCCCGGTGGGGAGACCCAGTACTTC
NA	TRBV5-1	TRBJ1-1	NA	CASSPGSGKGGKAFF	TGCGCCAGCAGCCCTGGGTCAGGCAAGGGAGGGAAGGCTTTCTTT
many	TRBV29-1	TRBJ2-2	NA	CSVGRGHAGELFF	TGCAGCGTAGGCCGTGGGCACGCCGGGGAGCTGTTTTTT
few	TRBV6-5	TRBJ2-5	NA	CASSLDYQETQYF	TGTGCCAGCAGTCTTGATTATCAAGAGACCCAGTACTTC
few	TRBV4-3	TRBJ2-1	NA	CASSHLGVGEQFF	TGCGCCAGCAGCCACCTCGGTGTTGGTGAGCAGTTCTTC